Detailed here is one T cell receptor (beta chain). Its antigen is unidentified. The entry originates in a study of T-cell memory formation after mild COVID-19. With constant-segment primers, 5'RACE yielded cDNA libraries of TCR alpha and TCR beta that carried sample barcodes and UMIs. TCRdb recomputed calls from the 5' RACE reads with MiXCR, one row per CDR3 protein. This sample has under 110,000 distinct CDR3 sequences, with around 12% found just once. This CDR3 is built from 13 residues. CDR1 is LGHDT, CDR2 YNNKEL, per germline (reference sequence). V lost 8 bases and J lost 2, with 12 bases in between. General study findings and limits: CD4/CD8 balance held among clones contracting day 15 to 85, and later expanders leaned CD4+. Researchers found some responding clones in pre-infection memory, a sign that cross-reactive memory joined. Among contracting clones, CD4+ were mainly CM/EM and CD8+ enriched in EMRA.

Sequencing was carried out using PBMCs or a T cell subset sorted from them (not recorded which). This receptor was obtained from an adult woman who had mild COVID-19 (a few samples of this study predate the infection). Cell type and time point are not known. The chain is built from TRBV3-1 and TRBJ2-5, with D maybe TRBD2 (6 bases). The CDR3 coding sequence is TGTGCCAGCGCCGGGACTCTACAAGAGACCCAGTACTTC. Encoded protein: CASAGTLQETQYF.